This TCR beta chain was identified in a study of T-cell memory formation after mild COVID-19. Study as a whole: In these data, TCR clusters were largely donor specific. Notes on the study in general: Chiefly within CM and EM were the contracting CD4+ clones; CD8+ ones were within EMRA. Balance between CD4 and CD8 was seen in clones contracting day 15 to 85, and a CD4+ lean was seen in later expanders.

5'RACE with constant-segment primers built TCRalpha and TCRbeta cDNA libraries with UMIs. TCRdb re-analysed the 5' RACE reads in MiXCR, keeping a single row per CDR3 protein. The table includes hundreds of thousands of distinct CDR3 sequences, 20% to 25% detected once. The CDR3 loop spans 13 amino acids. The V and J ends lost 3 bases and 3 bases respectively, with 8 bases between them. This clonotype occurred a few times. Its antigen is still unknown. The receptor comes from an adult woman who had mild COVID-19 (a few samples of this study predate the infection). Cell type and time point are not known. The chain couples TRBV12-3 or TRBV12-4 to TRBJ1-2, with D unclear. Sequenced: PBMCs or a T cell subset sorted from them (not recorded which). The CDR3 spells CASSFAEYYGYTF. The CDR3 DNA sequence: TGTGCCAGCAGTTTTGCGGAGTACTATGGCTACACCTTC.